This entry describes one T cell receptor (beta chain). Its antigen is undetermined. This sample stems from a study of response to subunit inactivated influenza vaccine. Study-level results: Each seasonal influenza vaccination recruits few new T cells, the authors suggested.

A single record per CDR3 protein comes from TCRdb applying MiXCR to the RT-PCR reads. The sample yields about 540,000 distinct CDR3 sequences, around a quarter seen once. The CDR3 contains 14 residues. Trimming removed 6 bases from V and 3 bases from J, with 15 bases in between. CDR1 is SQVTM and CDR2 is ANQGSEA in the germline V gene. These data were likewise used in another study, on T cells expressing NK-cell markers. From that report: 5'RACE template switching built TCR beta cDNA with unique molecular identifiers. Investigators obtained TCR beta repertoires from sorted CD3+CD56+NKG2C+, CD3+CD56+NKG2C- and CD3+CD56-NKG2C+ T cells. Seven of the eight sequenced donors were HCMV-seropositive; one was seronegative. CD8+ T cells in six or seven donors included dominant NKG2C+ clonotypes at 1.0-7.0%.

The sequences come from CD4+ T cells sorted from PBMCs, collected 11 to 12 days after vaccination. The sequence came from a middle-aged man who received an inactivated influenza vaccine. This chain joins TRBV29-1 and TRBJ2-1; D gene uncertain. CDR3 nucleotide sequence: TGCAGCGTCCAAAGGAAGTTCCACTACAATGAGCAGTTCTTC. It encodes CSVQRKFHYNEQFF.